A selection of T cell receptor beta chains follows, all from one sample in a study of beta chain features in type 1 diabetes. Using immunoSEQ multiplex PCR, the repertoire was profiled, and TCRdb retains in-frame clones only, with some absent. The profile shows about 53,000 clones, about 64% of them singletons. The sample consisted of stem cell memory CD4+ T cells from blood. All receptors derive from a woman aged 30 to 39 with type 1 diabetes. Each CDR3 is given with its conserved first and last residue. D genes are given only for firm matches. Clone sizes are given selectively: once, few, many, or a class where the clone is expanded.

v_gene	j_gene	abundance	d_gene	CDR3aa	CDR3nt
TRBV7-9	TRBJ2-1	.	TRBD2	CASSLGASGGNNEQFF	TGTGCCAGCAGCTTAGGAGCTAGCGGGGGAAACAATGAGCAGTTCTTC
TRBV5-1	TRBJ2-7	.	TRBD2	CASSPGTSGNEQYF	TGCGCCAGCAGTCCCGGGACTAGCGGGAACGAGCAGTACTTC
TRBV18	TRBJ2-1	.	.	CASSLEASGNEQFF	TGTGCCAGCTCACTCGAGGCATCCGGGAATGAGCAGTTCTTC
TRBV7-3	TRBJ2-1	few	.	CASSNPYNEQFF	TGTGCCAGCAGCAATCCGTACAATGAGCAGTTCTTC
TRBV6-5	TRBJ1-2	.	TRBD1	CASSYSETGSNYGYTF	TGTGCCAGCAGTTACTCCGAGACAGGGTCTAACTATGGCTACACCTTC
TRBV29-1	TRBJ2-7	.	.	CSVGSGADEQYF	TGCAGCGTCGGCTCTGGGGCGGACGAGCAGTACTTC
TRBV7-2	TRBJ2-1	few	TRBD2	CASSTGLAGFSEQFF	TGTGCCAGCAGCACCGGACTAGCGGGTTTTAGTGAGCAGTTCTTC
TRBV4-1	TRBJ2-1	few	TRBD2	CASSLTGGLIRVSYNEQFF	TGCGCCAGCAGCCTGACGGGAGGGCTTATTCGGGTCTCCTACAATGAGCAGTTCTTC
TRBV7-9	TRBJ2-7	few	TRBD2	CASSLEAGGPREQYF	TGTGCCAGCAGCTTAGAGGCGGGAGGGCCGCGGGAGCAGTACTTC
TRBV10-3	TRBJ2-7	few	.	CAISESEILTGSYEQYF	TGTGCCATCAGTGAGTCGGAAATTTTGACAGGCTCCTACGAGCAGTACTTC
TRBV19	TRBJ2-3	.	.	CASSRQDSGTQYF	TGTGCCAGTAGTCGGCAGGACTCAGGAACGCAGTATTTT
TRBV5-6	TRBJ2-7	.	TRBD1	CASSLFTGGSYEQYF	TGTGCCAGCAGCTTGTTTACAGGGGGCAGCTACGAGCAGTACTTC
TRBV28	TRBJ2-7	.	TRBD1	CASSRGQPYEQYF	TGTGCCAGCAGTCGGGGACAGCCCTACGAGCAGTACTTC
TRBV29-1	TRBJ1-1	.	.	CSVDQGLGTEAFF	TGCAGCGTTGATCAGGGGTTAGGAACTGAAGCTTTCTTT
TRBV18	TRBJ2-7	.	.	CASSPASRDEQYF	TGTGCCAGCTCACCGGCTAGCCGAGACGAGCAGTACTTC
TRBV28	TRBJ2-3	.	TRBD1	CASSLTQGIPSDTQYF	TGTGCCAGCAGTTTGACACAGGGGATTCCGTCAGATACGCAGTATTTT
TRBV2	TRBJ2-1	few	TRBD1	CAIDRGLYNEQFF	TGTGCCATCGACAGGGGACTGTACAATGAGCAGTTCTTC
TRBV30	TRBJ1-5	few	TRBD1	CAWGQGSDQPQHF	TGTGCGTGGGGACAGGGCTCAGATCAGCCCCAGCATTTT
TRBV7-3	TRBJ2-2	few	.	CASSPTSRGTGELFF	TGTGCCAGCAGCCCGACCTCGCGGGGCACCGGGGAGCTGTTTTTT
TRBV10-3	TRBJ1-4	few	.	CAISLDSEKLFF	TGTGCCATCAGCCTCGACAGTGAAAAACTGTTTTTT